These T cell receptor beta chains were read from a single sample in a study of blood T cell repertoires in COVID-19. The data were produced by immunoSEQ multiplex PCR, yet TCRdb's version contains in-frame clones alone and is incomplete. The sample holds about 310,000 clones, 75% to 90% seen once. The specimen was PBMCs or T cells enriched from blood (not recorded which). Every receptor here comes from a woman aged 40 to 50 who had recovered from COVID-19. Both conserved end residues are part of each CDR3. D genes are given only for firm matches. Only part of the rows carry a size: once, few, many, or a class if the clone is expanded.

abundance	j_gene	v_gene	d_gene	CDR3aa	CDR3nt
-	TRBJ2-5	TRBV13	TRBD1	CASSSRTGVETQYF	TGTGCCAGCAGCTCCAGGACAGGGGTGGAGACCCAGTACTTC
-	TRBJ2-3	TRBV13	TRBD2	CASTTGLGADTQYF	TGTGCCAGCACCACCGGACTAGGGGCAGATACGCAGTATTTT
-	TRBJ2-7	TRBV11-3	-	CASSFLEGEQYF	TGTGCCAGCAGCTTCCTCGAGGGCGAGCAGTACTTC
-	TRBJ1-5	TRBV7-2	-	CASSLVGDSNQPQHF	TGTGCCAGCAGCTTAGTTGGAGATAGCAATCAGCCCCAGCATTTT
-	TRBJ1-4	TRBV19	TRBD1	CASRPGQGAEKLFF	TGTGCCAGTAGGCCGGGACAGGGGGCAGAAAAACTGTTTTTT
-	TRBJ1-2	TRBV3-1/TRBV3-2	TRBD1	CASSQRSPGQGYGYTF	TGTGCCAGCAGCCAACGAAGCCCGGGACAGGGGTATGGCTACACCTTC
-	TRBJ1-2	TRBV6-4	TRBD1	CASSPGQGLYGYTF	TGTGCCAGCAGTCCCGGACAGGGTCTCTATGGCTACACCTTC
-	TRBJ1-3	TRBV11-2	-	CASSFGPSSGNTIYF	TGTGCCAGCAGCTTTGGCCCTAGCTCTGGAAACACCATATATTTT
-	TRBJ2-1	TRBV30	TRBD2	CAWSVLGLEGNEQFF	TGTGCCTGGAGTGTACTAGGACTAGAGGGCAATGAGCAGTTCTTC
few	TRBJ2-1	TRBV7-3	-	CASSLSGINNEQFF	TGTGCCAGCAGCTTATCCGGGATTAACAATGAGCAGTTCTTC
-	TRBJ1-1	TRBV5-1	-	CASSLAGNTEAFF	TGCGCCAGCAGCTTGGCCGGGAACACTGAAGCTTTCTTT
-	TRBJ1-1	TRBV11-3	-	CASGGTEAFF	TGTGCCAGCGGAGGGACCGAAGCTTTCTTT
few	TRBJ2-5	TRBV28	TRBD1	CAIGQGTETQYF	TGTGCCATAGGACAGGGGACGGAGACCCAGTACTTC
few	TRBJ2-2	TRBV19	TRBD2	CASSIGLAGNTGELFF	TGTGCCAGTAGTATTGGACTAGCGGGCAACACCGGGGAGCTGTTTTTT
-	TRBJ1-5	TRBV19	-	CASSITASYYSNHEPQHF	TGTGCCAGTAGTATTACGGCTTCGTACTATAGCAATCATGAGCCCCAGCATTTT
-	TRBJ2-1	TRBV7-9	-	CASSLRGSSYNEQFF	TGTGCCAGCAGCTTGAGGGGGAGCTCCTACAATGAGCAGTTCTTC
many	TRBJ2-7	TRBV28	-	CASSWPGDLYEQYF	TGTGCCAGCAGTTGGCCAGGCGACCTCTACGAGCAGTACTTC
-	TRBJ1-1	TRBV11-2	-	CASSLSDGAGTEAFF	TGTGCCAGCAGCCTATCAGATGGGGCTGGGACTGAAGCTTTCTTT
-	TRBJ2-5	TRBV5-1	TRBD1	CASSGRTGGQETQYF	TGCGCCAGCAGCGGCAGGACAGGCGGCCAAGAGACCCAGTACTTC
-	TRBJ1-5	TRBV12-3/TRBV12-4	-	CASTGPAGPQHF	TGTGCCAGCACCGGTCCCGCGGGGCCCCAGCATTTT
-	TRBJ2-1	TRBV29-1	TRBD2	CSVAPGLAVNEQFF	TGCAGCGTTGCACCGGGACTAGCAGTTAATGAGCAGTTCTTC
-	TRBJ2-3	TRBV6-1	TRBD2	CASSLAGIQYF	TGTGCCAGCTCTCTAGCGGGGATCCAGTATTTT
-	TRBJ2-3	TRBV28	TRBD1	CASSLRDSRTDTQYF	TGTGCCAGCAGTCTCCGGGACAGCCGCACAGATACGCAGTATTTT
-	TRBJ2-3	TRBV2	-	CASSEFQVGLGDTQYF	TGTGCCAGCAGTGAATTCCAGGTGGGACTGGGGGATACGCAGTATTTT
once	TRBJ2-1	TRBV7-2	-	CASSLGGRVDEQFF	TGTGCCAGCAGCTTAGGGGGCAGGGTCGATGAGCAGTTCTTC
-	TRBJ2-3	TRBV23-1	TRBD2	CASSPLWGAGGFTDTQYF	TGCGCCAGCAGCCCCCTCTGGGGAGCGGGGGGGTTCACAGATACGCAGTATTTT
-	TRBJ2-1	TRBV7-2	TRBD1	CASRPTGASYNEQFF	TGTGCCAGCAGACCAACAGGGGCCTCCTACAATGAGCAGTTCTTC
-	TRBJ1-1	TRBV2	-	CASSPRGMNTEAFF	TGTGCCAGCAGTCCAAGGGGGATGAACACTGAAGCTTTCTTT
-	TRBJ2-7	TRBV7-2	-	CASSLEISGPYEQYF	TGTGCCAGCAGCTTAGAAATAAGCGGACCTTACGAGCAGTACTTC
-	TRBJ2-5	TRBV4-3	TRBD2	CASSQESGSETQYF	TGCGCCAGCAGCCAGGAGAGCGGGAGTGAGACCCAGTACTTC
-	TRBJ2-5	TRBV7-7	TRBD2	CASSLEASGAGAQYF	TGTGCTAGCAGCTTAGAAGCTAGCGGGGCAGGGGCCCAGTACTTC
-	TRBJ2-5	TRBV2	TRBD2	CASSAGGRETQYF	TGTGCCAGCTCGGCGGGGGGGCGTGAGACCCAGTACTTC
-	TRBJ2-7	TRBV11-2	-	CASSPLSGGAYEQYF	TGTGCCAGCAGCCCCCTCTCAGGAGGAGCCTACGAGCAGTACTTC
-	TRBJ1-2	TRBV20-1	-	CSASGTYGYTF	TGCAGTGCGAGCGGAACCTATGGCTACACCTTC
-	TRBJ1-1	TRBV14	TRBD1	CASSQTGVRAFF	TGTGCCAGCAGCCAGACAGGGGTCCGGGCTTTCTTT
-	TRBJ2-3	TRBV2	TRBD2	CASSSGGSYWGTDTQYF	TGTGCCAGCAGTAGCGGGGGGTCATATTGGGGCACAGATACGCAGTATTTT
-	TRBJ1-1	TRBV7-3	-	CASREGSLSEAFF	TGTGCCAGCAGGGAGGGATCGTTGTCTGAAGCTTTCTTT
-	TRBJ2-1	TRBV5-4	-	CASSGVTRDNEQFF	TGTGCCAGCAGCGGCGTGACCAGGGACAATGAGCAGTTCTTC
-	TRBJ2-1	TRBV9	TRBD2	CASSVVSGGRAHEQFF	TGTGCCAGCAGCGTAGTGAGTGGCGGGAGGGCACATGAGCAGTTCTTC
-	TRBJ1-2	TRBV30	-	CAWIDHGGGNYGYTF	TGTGCCTGGATCGACCATGGGGGAGGTAACTATGGCTACACCTTC
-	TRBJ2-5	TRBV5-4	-	CASSLAREETQYF	TGTGCCAGCAGCTTGGCCAGGGAAGAGACCCAGTACTTC
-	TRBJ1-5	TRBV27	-	CATRGVNQPQHF	TGTGCCACCAGAGGGGTCAATCAGCCCCAGCATTTT
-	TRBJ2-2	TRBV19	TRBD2	CASSRGPGSGGLNTGELFF	TGTGCCAGTAGTAGGGGCCCGGGTAGCGGGGGTTTAAACACCGGGGAGCTGTTTTTT
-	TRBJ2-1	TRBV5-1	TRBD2	CASSLAGLAGGHEQFF	TGCGCCAGCAGCTTGGCCGGACTAGCGGGAGGTCATGAGCAGTTCTTC
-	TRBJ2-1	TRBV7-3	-	CASSPRGLRNEQFF	TGTGCCAGCAGCCCTCGGGGACTCAGGAATGAGCAGTTCTTC
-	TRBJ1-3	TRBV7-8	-	CASSSQGSGNTIYF	TGTGCCAGCAGCTCACAGGGCTCTGGAAACACCATATATTTT
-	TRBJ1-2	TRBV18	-	CASSPATVFYGYTF	TGTGCCAGCTCACCTGCTACAGTTTTCTATGGCTACACCTTC